Following are 26 T cell receptor beta chains from one sample sequenced in a study of OX40 agonist ivuxolimab in advanced cancers. Here immunoSEQ multiplex PCR was the method, and the copy in TCRdb shows in-frame clones only, minus some. This sample carries 20,000 to 25,000 clones, 65% to 85% of them seen once, and the ten largest clones take about 20%. Sequences were derived from CD4+ or CD8+ T cells sorted from blood, sampled in a trial of the OX40 agonist ivuxolimab. The receptors shown here come from an adult with an advanced solid tumor such as melanoma, head and neck, liver or kidney cancer.

The chain joins TRBV6-5 to TRBJ2-3; D gene ambiguous. V lost 2 bases, J lost 2 bases, and 8 bases lay in between. This CDR3 region has 14 residues. Looked up from germline, CDR1 is MNHEY and CDR2 is SVGAGI. The CDR3, as DNA: TGTGCCAGCAGTTACGTGGCAGACACAGATACGCAGTATTTT. As protein: CASSYVADTDTQYF.

V is TRBV11-3 and J is TRBJ1-2, with a weak D call TRBD1 (5 bases). Trimming pared 5 bases from V and 7 bases from J, leaving 17 bases between. This CDR3 has 14 amino acids. From germline, CDR1 is SGHNT and CDR2 YENEEA. The CDR3 region has the DNA TGTGCCAGCAGCCCCTTGGAGGGGCCTGTTGGCTACACCTTC. The encoded protein is CASSPLEGPVGYTF. Combining the CDR3 with reference TRBV11-3 and TRBJ1-2 gives the whole variable domain EAGVVQSPRYKIIEKKQPVAFWCNPISGHNTLYWYLQNLGQGPELLIRYENEEAVDDSQLPKDRFSAERLKGVDSTLKIQPAELGDSAVYLCASSPLEGPVGYTFGSGTRLTVV.

The V gene is TRBV5-1, the J gene TRBJ2-7; D is uncertain. V lost 3 bases and J 4 bases, leaving 8 bases between the germline ends. The V gene's germline CDR1 is SGHRS and CDR2 YFSETQ. This CDR3 spans 12 amino acids. CDR3 nucleotides: TGCGCCAGCAGCTCAAACAGTTACGAGCAGTACTTC. Translation: CASSSNSYEQYF.

Only one count was recorded for this clone. V is TRBV19 and J is TRBJ1-6, with 7 bases matching TRBD1. This CDR3 is 18 amino acids long. CDR1 and CDR2 (germline): LNHDA, SQIVND (reference sequence). Losses at the gene ends were 5 bases for V and 8 bases for J; bases not matched to a gene: 18. CDR3 in amino acids: CASSHILDRDVFDSPLHF. The CDR3 DNA follows: TGTGCCAGTAGTCACATACTCGACAGGGATGTTTTCGATTCACCCCTCCACTTT.

The CDR3: CASIPGGSGNTIYF. The CDR3 coding sequence is TGTGCCAGCATCCCTGGGGGTTCTGGAAACACCATATATTTT. The chain carries TRBV7-6 and TRBJ1-3; the D gene is possibly TRBD1 (5 bases). This CDR3 spans 14 amino acids. Trimming cost V 7 bases and J 1 base, with 11 bases left between them. Germline-derived CDR1 and CDR2 are SGHVS and FNYEAQ.

Here the CDR3 reads CASRVTSWEGYEQYF. Written as DNA, the CDR3 is TGTGCCAGCAGGGTTACAAGTTGGGAAGGCTACGAGCAGTACTTC. The chain uses TRBV28 and TRBJ2-5; D unresolved. Judging by the DNA end, TRBJ2-7 fits better; the J call may be wrong. This CDR3 region has 15 residues. Germline CDR1 reads MDHEN; CDR2 reads SYDVKM.

This clone has a handful of counts. This chain connects TRBV27 to TRBJ2-7; the match to TRBD2 covers 11 bases. The J segment lost 3 bases and the V segment lost 6 bases, leaving 7 bases of the junction unmatched. Germline V gives CDR1 MNHEY, CDR2 SMNVEV (reference sequence). The CDR3 sequence is 15 residues long. The chain's CDR3 is CASRPRLAGIYEQYF. CDR3 nucleotide sequence: TGTGCCAGCAGACCGAGACTAGCGGGGATCTACGAGCAGTACTTC.

This chain joins TRBV19 and TRBJ2-3; possible D gene TRBD2, 7 bases. The germline CDR1 and CDR2 sequences are LNHDA and SQIVND (reference sequence). V lost 0 bases and J 6 bases, leaving 19 bases between the germline ends. This CDR3 has 17 amino acids. The CDR3 nucleotides read TGTGCCAGTAGTATAGACCCTCCGGGGGGCCCCGGGGATACGCAGTATTTT. Its protein product is CASSIDPPGGPGDTQYF.

The rearrangement uses TRBV7-9 and TRBJ1-1; D uncertain. This CDR3 is built from 12 residues. Germline values: CDR1 SEHNR, CDR2 FQNEAQ (reference sequence). Trimming shortened V by 5 bases and J by 5 bases, and 9 bases separated the two germline ends. The CDR3 sequence is CASSQRPTEAFF. CDR3 bases: TGTGCCAGCAGCCAAAGGCCAACTGAAGCTTTCTTT.

This clone was counted a few times. The rearrangement joins TRBV14 to TRBJ2-4; D is uncertain. CDR1 is SGHDN and CDR2 is FVKESK in the germline V gene. Trimming pared 1 base from V and 9 bases from J, leaving 7 bases between. The CDR3 covers 12 residues. The CDR3 loop is CASSQVALIQYF. Here the CDR3 DNA reads TGTGCCAGCAGCCAAGTGGCCCTCATTCAGTACTTC.

This clone has just one count. This chain connects TRBV19 to TRBJ1-1; D is uncertain. This CDR3 is built from 16 residues. The germline V gene encodes CDR1 LNHDA and CDR2 SQIVND (reference sequence). Trimming removed 3 bases at V and 2 bases at J, with 16 bases between. The CDR3 DNA sequence: TGTGCCAGTAGTATCCCCTTAAAAGGCGCCAACACTGAAGCTTTCTTT. Encoded protein: CASSIPLKGANTEAFF.

Remarks on this clone: This could be a read error, since a much larger clone is one nucleotide away. The rearrangement links TRBV7-2 to TRBJ2-5, with D tentatively TRBD2 (7 bases). Germline V gene data show CDR1 as SGHTA and CDR2 as FQGNSA. Trimming removed 6 bases at V and 4 bases at J, with 18 bases between. The CDR3 is 15 residues long. The CDR3 loop reads CASRFEGGGGETQYF. DNA of the CDR3: TGTGCCAGCAGATTCGAAGGGGGGGGCGGAGAGACCCAGTACTTC.

The chain recombines TRBV6-1 with TRBJ1-4; no firm D call. CDR3 length equals 16 residues. Germline V lookup: CDR1 MNHNS, CDR2 SASEGT. Trimming pared 4 bases from V and 4 bases from J, leaving 16 bases between. CDR3 DNA sequence: TGTGCCAGCAGTGCAAGGGAGCCAGCGTATAATGAAAAACTGTTTTTT. Its protein is CASSAREPAYNEKLFF.

This clone was recorded once. The chain joins TRBV13 to TRBJ2-1; TRBD2 agrees at 9 bases. The germline V gene encodes CDR1 PRHDT and CDR2 FYEKMQ (reference sequence). V was pared by 0 bases and J by 7 bases, with 1 base of the junction left unmatched. The length of the CDR3 is 14 residues. Here the CDR3 reads CASSLGLAGNEQFF. CDR3 in DNA: TGTGCCAGCAGCTTAGGCCTAGCGGGGAATGAGCAGTTCTTC.

J is TRBJ1-2 and V is TRBV19; TRBD1 is a possible D gene (5 bases). Germline V gene lookup returns CDR1 LNHDA and CDR2 SQIVND (reference sequence). V lost 4 bases and J 3 bases, leaving 12 bases between the germline ends. CDR3 length: 14 amino acids. Written as DNA, the CDR3 is TGTGCCAGTAGTAGGGGGAAATGGGACTATGGCTACACCTTC. Translated, it gives CASSRGKWDYGYTF.

The V call is TRBV7-9, the J call TRBJ2-5; D might be TRBD2 (6 bases). The V gene's germline CDR1 is SEHNR and CDR2 FQNEAQ (reference sequence). Trimming shortened V by 3 bases and J by 3 bases, and 11 bases separated the two germline ends. This CDR3 contains 14 residues. CDR3 nucleotide sequence: TGTGCCAGCAGCTTCGGGACTCTAAAAGAGACCCAGTACTTC. This gives the protein CASSFGTLKETQYF. The variable domain in full, completed from reference TRBV7-9 and TRBJ2-5, reads DTGVSQNPRHKITKRGQNVTFRCDPISEHNRLYWYRQTLGQGPEFLTYFQNEAQLEKSRLLSDRFSAERPKGSFSTLEIQRTEQGDSAMYLCASSFGTLKETQYFGPGTRLLVL.

V and J are TRBV2 and TRBJ2-5, with D maybe TRBD2 (6 bases). The CDR3 totals 13 residues. Looked up from germline, CDR1 is SNHLY and CDR2 is FYNNEI. Trimming removed 8 bases at V and 2 bases at J, with 12 bases between. This CDR3 reads CASAGRPQETQYF. CDR3 bases: TGTGCCAGCGCGGGGCGGCCTCAAGAGACCCAGTACTTC. Using reference TRBV2 and TRBJ2-5 for the parts outside the CDR3, the full variable domain is EPEVTQTPSHQVTQMGQEVILRCVPISNHLYFYWYRQILGQKVEFLVSFYNNEISEKSEIFDDQFSVERPDGSNFTLKIRSTKLEDSAMYFCASAGRPQETQYFGPGTRLLVL.

CDR3 DNA sequence: TGTGCCAGCAGTTTAGCTACGGGGTCCCTAGCGGGGGGGTTAAGCTCCTACAATGAGCAGTTCTTC. It codes for CASSLATGSLAGGLSSYNEQFF. This sequence joins TRBV28 and TRBJ2-1; 12 nucleotides match TRBD2. This CDR3 has 22 amino acids. Trimming cost V 2 bases and J 0 bases; bases outside gene matches: 17. Germline lookup yields CDR1 MDHEN and CDR2 SYDVKM.

The V gene is TRBV19, the J gene TRBJ1-1; perhaps TRBD1 as D (5 bases). Trimming removed 3 bases from V and 2 bases from J, with 10 bases in between. CDR3 length equals 14 residues. CDR1 LNHDA and CDR2 SQIVND come from the germline V gene (reference sequence). The CDR3 reads CASSIGQGNTEAFF. In DNA, the CDR3 is TGTGCCAGTAGTATCGGGCAGGGTAACACTGAAGCTTTCTTT.

This clone has a handful of counts. J is TRBJ2-5 and V is TRBV6-5; D uncertain. The CDR3 contains 13 residues. Trimming left V 2 bases short and J 2 bases short, with 6 bases between. Per germline, CDR1 MNHEY and CDR2 SVGAGI. This CDR3 reads CASSYRPQETQYF. In nucleotides, the CDR3 is TGTGCCAGCAGTTACCGGCCTCAAGAGACCCAGTACTTC.

A few counts support this clone. The rearrangement uses TRBV7-6 and TRBJ2-7, with D maybe TRBD1 (6 bases). The CDR3 extends over 12 amino acids. V gave up 5 bases and J gave up 6 bases, with 11 bases separating them. CDR1 and CDR2 (germline): SGHVS, FNYEAQ. The CDR3 DNA reads as TGTGCCAGCAGCCCCGACAGGAGCGAGCAGTACTTC. Its translation: CASSPDRSEQYF.

The J gene is TRBJ1-5, the V gene TRBV6-1, with 10 bases lining up with TRBD1. Germline V CDR1 and CDR2: MNHNS, SASEGT. The ends lost 7 bases at V and 9 bases at J; junction bases unmatched: 12. CDR3 length: 15 residues. Written as DNA, the CDR3 is TGTGCCAGCATCCTGGGACAGGGGACCCCAGGGCCCCAGCATTTT. It yields the protein CASILGQGTPGPQHF.

The chain has TRBV5-6 and TRBJ1-1; TRBD1 matches 9 bases. V was clipped by 4 bases and J by 2 bases; unmatched bases: 6. Germline V gene sequence: CDR1 SGHDT, CDR2 YYEEEE. The CDR3 contains 15 residues. DNA of the CDR3: TGTGCCAGCAGCGTGGACAGGGGCGAAAACACTGAAGCTTTCTTT. Translating it yields CASSVDRGENTEAFF.

The chain couples TRBV29-1 to TRBJ2-2; D gene ambiguous. CDR1 and CDR2 (germline): SQVTM, ANQGSEA. V dropped 4 bases and J dropped 4 bases, with 7 bases sitting between them. The CDR3 runs 12 residues. DNA of the CDR3: TGCAGCGTTGTTTGGGGCACCGGGGAGCTGTTTTTT. Its protein is CSVVWGTGELFF.

About this clone itself: Other DNA sequences of this sample code for an identical CDR3. The J gene is TRBJ1-2, the V gene TRBV29-1, with D perhaps TRBD1 (6 bases). CDR1 is SQVTM and CDR2 is ANQGSEA in the germline V gene. Deletions cut 3 bases from V and 2 bases from J, with 13 bases between. The CDR3 sequence is 14 residues long. CDR3 loop: CSVEGGRGNYGYTF. CDR3 sequence (DNA): TGCAGCGTTGAGGGGGGGCGAGGAAACTATGGCTACACCTTC.

The chain joins TRBV9 to TRBJ2-5; weak D call: TRBD1 (7 bases). The CDR3 totals 15 residues. V dropped 6 bases and J dropped 2 bases, with 17 bases sitting between them. Germline CDR1 is SGDLS and CDR2 is YYNGEE. The CDR3 here is CASNRRDSLQETQYF. The CDR3 DNA follows: TGTGCCAGCAATAGGCGGGACAGCCTACAAGAGACCCAGTACTTC.